This TCR beta chain emerged from a study of blood T cells in healthy people across ages. Together with a sample-barcoded 5' primer, a J-beta primer mix was included in a second PCR lasting roughly 7 to 11 cycles. From the 5' RACE reads, TCRdb called clonotypes with MiXCR, one entry per CDR3 protein. The sample shows roughly 680,000 distinct CDR3 sequences, about 51% of them seen only once. At least ten counts were recorded for this clonotype. Germline CDR1 is DFQATT and CDR2 is SNEGSKA (reference sequence). CDR3 length: 14 amino acids. V dropped 3 bases and J dropped 5; count of bases not matched to a gene: 8.

This TCR was recovered from a woman aged 80 or over in good health. The chain couples TRBV20-1 to TRBJ1-2; 8 bases line up with TRBD1. Sequencing used blood. The CDR3 region is CSARDRERGYGYTF. The CDR3 region has the DNA TGCAGTGCTAGGGACAGGGAGAGGGGATATGGCTACACCTTC.